These 4 T cell receptor beta chains originate from one sample sequenced in a study of OX40 agonist ivuxolimab in advanced cancers. Clones were sequenced by immunoSEQ multiplex PCR, and TCRdb holds only the in-frame ones, with some missing. In the table there are under 100,000 clones, roughly 88% of which are singletons. Sequenced here: CD4+ or CD8+ T cells sorted from blood, sampled in a trial of the OX40 agonist ivuxolimab. These receptors originate from an adult with an advanced solid tumor such as melanoma, head and neck, liver or kidney cancer.

This chain links TRBV4-1 with TRBJ2-7; D may match TRBD1 or TRBD2 (5 bases each). Trimming left V 0 bases short and J 9 bases short, with 12 bases between. The CDR3 runs 13 residues. Germline V gene sequence: CDR1 MGHRA, CDR2 YSYEKL. CDR3 in DNA: TGCGCCAGCAGCCAAGAGGGGGTGAGGGGGCAGTACTTC. It encodes CASSQEGVRGQYF.

The chain employs TRBV9 and TRBJ1-1, with D uncertain. The CDR3 covers 13 residues. Germline assignment: CDR1 SGDLS and CDR2 YYNGEE. V lost 0 bases and J lost 1, with 4 bases in between. CDR3 loop: CASSVDSNTEAFF. The CDR3 DNA follows: TGTGCCAGCAGCGTAGACTCGAACACTGAAGCTTTCTTT.

The chain couples TRBV7-8 to TRBJ1-1, with D uncertain. Germline loops: CDR1 SGHVS, CDR2 FQNEAQ. This CDR3 has 13 residues. Deletions cut 5 bases from V and 0 bases from J, with 7 bases between. The CDR3 region is CASSADMNTEAFF. The CDR3 DNA sequence: TGTGCCAGCAGCGCCGACATGAACACTGAAGCTTTCTTT.

This rearrangement joins TRBV6-1 to TRBJ1-2, with D possibly being TRBD1 (5 bases). V lost 0 bases and J 2 bases, leaving 10 bases between the germline ends. The CDR3 sequence is 15 residues long. CDR1 is MNHNS and CDR2 is SASEGT in the germline V gene. The CDR3 nucleotides are TGTGCCAGCAGTGAAGCGCATGGGGGGAACTATGGCTACACCTTC. Its translation is CASSEAHGGNYGYTF.